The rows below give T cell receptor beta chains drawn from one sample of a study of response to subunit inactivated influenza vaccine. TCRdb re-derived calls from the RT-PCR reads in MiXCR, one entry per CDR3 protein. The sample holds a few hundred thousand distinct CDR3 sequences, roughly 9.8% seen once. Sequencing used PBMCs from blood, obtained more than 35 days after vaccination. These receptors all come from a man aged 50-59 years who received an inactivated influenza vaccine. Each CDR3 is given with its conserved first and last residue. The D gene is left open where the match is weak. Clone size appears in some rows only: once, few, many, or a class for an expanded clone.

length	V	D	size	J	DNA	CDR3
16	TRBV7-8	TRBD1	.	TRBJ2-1	TGTGCCAGCAGCCAACGACCGGGACAGGGGGCTGAGGAGCAGTTCTTC	CASSQRPGQGAEEQFF
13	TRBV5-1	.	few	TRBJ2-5	TGCGCCAGCAGCAAGGGACACGAAGAGACCCAGTACTTC	CASSKGHEETQYF
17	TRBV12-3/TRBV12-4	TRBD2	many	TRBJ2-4	TGTGCCAGCAGTTGGGGGACTAGCGGGGGGTCCAAAAACATTCAGTACTTC	CASSWGTSGGSKNIQYF
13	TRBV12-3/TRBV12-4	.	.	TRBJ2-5	TGTGCCAGCAACTCACGGGCGGGAGAGACCCAGTACTTC	CASNSRAGETQYF
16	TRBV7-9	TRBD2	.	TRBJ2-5	TGTGCCAGCAGCGCTCGCGGGCTAGCGGGAGCAGAGACCCAGTACTTC	CASSARGLAGAETQYF
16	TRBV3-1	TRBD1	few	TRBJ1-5	TGTGCCAGCAGCCAAGATCAGGGCAGGGGGGATCAGCCCCAGCATTTT	CASSQDQGRGDQPQHF
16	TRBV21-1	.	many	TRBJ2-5	TGTGCCAGCAGCAAAGAACAGGTGGAGAAGATTGAGACCCAGTACTTC	CASSKEQVEKIETQYF
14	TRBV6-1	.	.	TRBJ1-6	TGTGCCAGCAGTGAAGGACAGCTTGATTCACCCCTCCACTTT	CASSEGQLDSPLHF
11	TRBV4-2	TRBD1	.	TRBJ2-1	TGTGCCAGCAGCCCGGGACAGGCGCAGTTCTTC	CASSPGQAQFF
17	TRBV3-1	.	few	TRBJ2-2	TGTGCCAGCAGCCAAGATAGTCGCCTCCAGGGGCCCGGGGAGCTGTTTTTT	CASSQDSRLQGPGELFF
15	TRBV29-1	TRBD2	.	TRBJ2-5	TGCAGCGTTGGCCGCAGACTAGCGGTAGAAGAGACCCAGTACTTC	CSVGRRLAVEETQYF
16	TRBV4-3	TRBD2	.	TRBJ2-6	TGCGCCAGCAGCCATGGGGAGGGACCTGGGGCCAACGTCCTGACTTTC	CASSHGEGPGANVLTF
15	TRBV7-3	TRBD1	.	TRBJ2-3	TGTGCCAGCAGCCCAACAGGGGCCCCCACAGATACGCAGTATTTT	CASSPTGAPTDTQYF
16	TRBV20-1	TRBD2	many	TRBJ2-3	TGCAGTGCGCTCGGACTAGCGGGGACCGAAAGGGATACGCAGTATTTT	CSALGLAGTERDTQYF
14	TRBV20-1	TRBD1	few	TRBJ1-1	TGCAGTGCTAGGGTGGGACAGGGGCGTACTGAAGCTTTCTTT	CSARVGQGRTEAFF
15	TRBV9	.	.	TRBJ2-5	TGTGCCAGCAGCGTAGCGCTGGGTTTAGGGGAGACCCAGTACTTC	CASSVALGLGETQYF
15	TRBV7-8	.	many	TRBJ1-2	TGTGCCAGCAGCTTCCGGGACGGAGCCCCCTATGGCTACACCTTC	CASSFRDGAPYGYTF
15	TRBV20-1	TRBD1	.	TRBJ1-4	TGCAGTGCTAGAGAGTCGACAGGGGGCCTTGAAAAACTGTTTTTT	CSARESTGGLEKLFF
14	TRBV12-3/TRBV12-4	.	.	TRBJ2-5	TGTGCCAGCAGTTTAAGCCCCGGGGAAGAGACCCAGTACTTC	CASSLSPGEETQYF
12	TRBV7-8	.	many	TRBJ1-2	TGTGCCAGCAGCTCCCTTGGAGGTGGCTACACCTTC	CASSSLGGGYTF
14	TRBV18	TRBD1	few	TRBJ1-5	TGTGCCAGCTCGGGACAGGGAGGGACTCAGCCCCAGCATTTT	CASSGQGGTQPQHF
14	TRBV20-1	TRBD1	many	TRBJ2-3	TGCAGTGCTAGGTCGACAGGGCGGGCAGATACGCAGTATTTT	CSARSTGRADTQYF
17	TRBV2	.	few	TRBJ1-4	TGTGCCAGCAGTGAAGGGTTAGGGACGGCAACTAATGAAAAACTGTTTTTT	CASSEGLGTATNEKLFF
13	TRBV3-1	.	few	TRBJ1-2	TGTGCCAGCAGCCAAGTTCGGAGGGGCGTCTACACCTTC	CASSQVRRGVYTF
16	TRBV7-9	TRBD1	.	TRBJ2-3	TGTGCCAGCAGCTTAGGGGACAGGGGGTACACAGATACGCAGTATTTT	CASSLGDRGYTDTQYF
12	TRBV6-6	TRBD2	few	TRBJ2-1	TGTGCCAGCAATCTAGCGGGGAATGAGCAGTTCTTC	CASNLAGNEQFF
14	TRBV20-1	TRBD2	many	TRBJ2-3	TGCAGCGGGACTAGCGGGGGGAGCACAGATACGCAGTATTTT	CSGTSGGSTDTQYF
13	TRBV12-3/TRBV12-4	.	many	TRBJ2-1	TGTGCCAGCAGATCCCAAAACAGGGTCGGGCAGTTCTTC	CASRSQNRVGQFF
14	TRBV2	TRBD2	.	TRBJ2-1	TGTGCCAGCAGAGGGACTAGCGGGACTGTTGAGCAGTTCTTC	CASRGTSGTVEQFF
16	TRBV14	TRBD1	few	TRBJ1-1	TGTGCCAGCAGCCAAGTAGGACAGGGCATGAACACTGAAGCTTTCTTT	CASSQVGQGMNTEAFF
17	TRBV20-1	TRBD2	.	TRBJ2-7	TGCAGTGCTACCCCAGGGCTAGCGGGAGGGCGCAGAGACGAGCAGTACTTC	CSATPGLAGGRRDEQYF
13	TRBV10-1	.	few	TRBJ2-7	TGCGCCAGCAGTGAGTGGCGGTCTCGAGAGCAGTACTTC	CASSEWRSREQYF
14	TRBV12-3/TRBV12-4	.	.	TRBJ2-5	TGTGCCAGCAGCCGTGGCGGGGTTCAAGAGACCCAGTACTTC	CASSRGGVQETQYF
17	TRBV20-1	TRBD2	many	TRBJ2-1	TGCAGTGCTAGAGATCCCTACCAGGCGGGGGGAGTCAATGAGCAGTTCTTC	CSARDPYQAGGVNEQFF
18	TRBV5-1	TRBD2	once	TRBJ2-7	TGCGCCAGCAGCCCGGGACTAGCGGGGGGACGAAGCTCCTACGAGCAGTACTTC	CASSPGLAGGRSSYEQYF
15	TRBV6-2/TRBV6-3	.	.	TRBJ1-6	TGTGCCAGCAGCTCCGGGACTGCTAGAAATTCACCCCTCCACTTT	CASSSGTARNSPLHF
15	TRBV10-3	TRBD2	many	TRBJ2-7	TGTGCCCTCGCCCCCGGCGGGGGGAGCTCCTACGAGCAGTACTTC	CALAPGGGSSYEQYF
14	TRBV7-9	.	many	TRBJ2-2	TGTGCCAGCAGCTCCTGGACAGTGGTGGGGGAGCTGTTTTTT	CASSSWTVVGELFF
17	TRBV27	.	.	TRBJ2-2	TGTGCCAGCAGTCTCTCCCGGGGGCTAGCGCGCACCGGGGAGCTGTTTTTT	CASSLSRGLARTGELFF
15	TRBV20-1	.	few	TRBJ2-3	TGCAGTGCTAGAGCCCCACCGCACAGCACAGATACGCAGTATTTT	CSARAPPHSTDTQYF
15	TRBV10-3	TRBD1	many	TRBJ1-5	TGTGCCATCAGTCAAGGGGGCGAGGGCAATCAGCCCCAGCATTTT	CAISQGGEGNQPQHF
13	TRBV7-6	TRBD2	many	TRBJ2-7	TGTGCCAGCAGCTCCTCGACTAGCGGGAGCTTGTACTTC	CASSSSTSGSLYF
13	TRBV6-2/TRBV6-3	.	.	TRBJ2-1	TGTGCCAGCAGGCAGGGACGTATCAATGAGCAGTTCTTC	CASRQGRINEQFF
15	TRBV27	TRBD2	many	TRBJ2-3	TGTGCCAGCAGTTTGCTAGCGGGAGGCCCAGATACGCAGTATTTT	CASSLLAGGPDTQYF
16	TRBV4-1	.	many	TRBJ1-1	TGCGCCAGCAGCCAAGAATGGGGCAGACTGAACACTGAAGCTTTCTTT	CASSQEWGRLNTEAFF
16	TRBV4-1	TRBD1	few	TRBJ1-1	TGCGCCAGCAGCACCACAGGGGGCGCCCCCCCCACTGAAGCTTTCTTT	CASSTTGGAPPTEAFF